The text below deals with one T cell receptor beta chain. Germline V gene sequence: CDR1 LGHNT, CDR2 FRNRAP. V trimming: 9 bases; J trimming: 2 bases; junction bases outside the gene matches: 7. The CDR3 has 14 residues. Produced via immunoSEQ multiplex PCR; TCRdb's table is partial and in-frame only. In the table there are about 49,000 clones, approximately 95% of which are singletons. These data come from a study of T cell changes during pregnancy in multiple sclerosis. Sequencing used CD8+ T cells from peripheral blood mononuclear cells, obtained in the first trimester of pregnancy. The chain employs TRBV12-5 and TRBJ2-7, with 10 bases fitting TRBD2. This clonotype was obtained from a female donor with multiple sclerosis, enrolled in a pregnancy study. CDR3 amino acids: CASSVGTSAYEQYF. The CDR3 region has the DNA TGTGCTAGCTCGGTCGGGACTAGCGCCTACGAGCAGTACTTC.